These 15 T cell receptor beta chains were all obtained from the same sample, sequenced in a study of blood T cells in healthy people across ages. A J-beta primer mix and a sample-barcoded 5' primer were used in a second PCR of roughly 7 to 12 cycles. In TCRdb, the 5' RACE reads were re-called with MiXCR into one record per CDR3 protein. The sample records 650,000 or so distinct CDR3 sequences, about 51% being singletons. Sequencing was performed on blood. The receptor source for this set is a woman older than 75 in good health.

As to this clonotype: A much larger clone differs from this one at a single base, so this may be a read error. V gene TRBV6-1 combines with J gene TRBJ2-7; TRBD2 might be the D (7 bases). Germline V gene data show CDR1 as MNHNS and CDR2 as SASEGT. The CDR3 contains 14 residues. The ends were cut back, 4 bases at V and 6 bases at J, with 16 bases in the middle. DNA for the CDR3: TGTGCCAGCAGTGCGGGGGGCATAACTGGCGAGCAGTACTTC. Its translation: CASSAGGITGEQYF.

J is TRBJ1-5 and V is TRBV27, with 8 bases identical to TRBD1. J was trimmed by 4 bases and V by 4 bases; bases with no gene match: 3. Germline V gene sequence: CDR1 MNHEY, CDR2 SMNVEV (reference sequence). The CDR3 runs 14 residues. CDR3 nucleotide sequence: TGTGCCAGCAGTTATGACAGGGGTAATCAGCCCCAGCATTTT. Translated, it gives CASSYDRGNQPQHF.

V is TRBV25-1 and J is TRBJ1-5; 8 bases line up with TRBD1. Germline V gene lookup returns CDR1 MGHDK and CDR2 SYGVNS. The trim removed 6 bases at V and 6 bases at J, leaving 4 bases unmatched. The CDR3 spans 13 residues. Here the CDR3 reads CASRKGTGQPQHF. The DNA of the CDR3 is TGTGCCAGCAGAAAAGGGACAGGTCAGCCCCAGCATTTT.

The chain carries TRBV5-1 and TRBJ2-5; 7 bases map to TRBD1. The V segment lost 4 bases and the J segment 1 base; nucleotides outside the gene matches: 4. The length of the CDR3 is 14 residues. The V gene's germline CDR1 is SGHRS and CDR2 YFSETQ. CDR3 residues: CASSTGQVQETQYF. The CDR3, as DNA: TGCGCCAGCAGCACCGGACAGGTCCAAGAGACCCAGTACTTC.

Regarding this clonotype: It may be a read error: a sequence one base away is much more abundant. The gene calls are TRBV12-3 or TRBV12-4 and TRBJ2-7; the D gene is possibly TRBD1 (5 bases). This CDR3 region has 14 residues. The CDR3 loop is CASSPWGRAYVQYF. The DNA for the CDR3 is TGTGCCAGCAGTCCCTGGGGCCGGGCCTACGTGCAGTACTTC.

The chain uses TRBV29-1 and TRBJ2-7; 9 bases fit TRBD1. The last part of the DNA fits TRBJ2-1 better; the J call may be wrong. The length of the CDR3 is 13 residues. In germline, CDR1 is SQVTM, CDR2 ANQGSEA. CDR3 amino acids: CSAGTGSSYEQFF. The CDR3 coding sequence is TGCAGCGCTGGGACAGGGAGCTCCTACGAGCAGTTCTTC.

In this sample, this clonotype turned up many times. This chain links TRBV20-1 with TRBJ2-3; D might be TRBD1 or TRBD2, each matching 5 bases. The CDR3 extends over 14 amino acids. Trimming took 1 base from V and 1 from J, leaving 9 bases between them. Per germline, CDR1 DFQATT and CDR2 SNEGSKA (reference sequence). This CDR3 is CSARGGTRTDTQYF. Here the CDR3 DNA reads TGCAGTGCTAGAGGGGGGACCCGCACAGATACGCAGTATTTT.

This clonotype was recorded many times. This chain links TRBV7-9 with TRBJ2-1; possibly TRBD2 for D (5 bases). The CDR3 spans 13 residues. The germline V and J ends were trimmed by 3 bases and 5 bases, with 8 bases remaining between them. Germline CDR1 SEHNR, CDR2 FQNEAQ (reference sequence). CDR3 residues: CASSFPRDNEQFF. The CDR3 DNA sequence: TGTGCCAGCAGCTTCCCGCGGGACAATGAGCAGTTCTTC.

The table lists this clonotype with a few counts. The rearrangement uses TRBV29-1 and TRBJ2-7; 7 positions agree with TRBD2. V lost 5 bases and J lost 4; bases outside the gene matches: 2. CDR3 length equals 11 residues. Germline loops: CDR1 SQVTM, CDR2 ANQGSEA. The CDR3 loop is CSVSGGYEQYF. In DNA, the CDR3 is TGCAGCGTTTCGGGGGGTTACGAGCAGTACTTC.

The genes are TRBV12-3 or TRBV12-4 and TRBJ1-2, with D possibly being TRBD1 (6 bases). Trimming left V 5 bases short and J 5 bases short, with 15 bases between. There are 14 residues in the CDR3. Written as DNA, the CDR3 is TGTGCCAGCAGTCCACAGGGTTATAAGTATGGCTACACCTTC. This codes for CASSPQGYKYGYTF.

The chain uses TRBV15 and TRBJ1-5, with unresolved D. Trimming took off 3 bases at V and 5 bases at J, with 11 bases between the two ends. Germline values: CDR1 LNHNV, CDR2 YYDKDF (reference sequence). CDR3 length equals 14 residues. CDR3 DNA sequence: TGTGCCACCAGCAGGAGACTAGCAGATCAGCCCCAGCATTTT. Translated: CATSRRLADQPQHF.

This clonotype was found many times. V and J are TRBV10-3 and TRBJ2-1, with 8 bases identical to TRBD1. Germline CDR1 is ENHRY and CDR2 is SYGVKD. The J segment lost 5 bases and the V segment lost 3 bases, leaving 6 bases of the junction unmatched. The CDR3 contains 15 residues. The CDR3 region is CAISEVQGGHNEQFF. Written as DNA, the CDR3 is TGTGCCATCAGTGAAGTACAGGGGGGCCACAATGAGCAGTTCTTC.

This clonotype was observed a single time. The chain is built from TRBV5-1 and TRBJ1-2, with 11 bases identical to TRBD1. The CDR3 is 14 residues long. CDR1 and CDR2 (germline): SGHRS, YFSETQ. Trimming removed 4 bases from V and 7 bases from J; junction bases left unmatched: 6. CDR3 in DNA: TGCGCCAGCAGCCCCGGACAGGGGGCCGGTGGCTACACCTTC. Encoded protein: CASSPGQGAGGYTF. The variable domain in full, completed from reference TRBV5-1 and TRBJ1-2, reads KAGVTQTPRYLIKTRGQQVTLSCSPISGHRSVSWYQQTPGQGLQFLFEYFSETQRNKGNFPGRFSGRQFSNSRSEMNVSTLELGDSALYLCASSPGQGAGGYTFGSGTRLTVV.

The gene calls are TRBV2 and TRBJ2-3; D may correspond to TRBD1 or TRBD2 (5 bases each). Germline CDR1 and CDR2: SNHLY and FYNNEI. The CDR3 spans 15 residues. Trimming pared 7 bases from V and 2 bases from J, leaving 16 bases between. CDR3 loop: CASKEVGGATDTQYF. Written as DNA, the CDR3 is TGTGCCAGCAAAGAAGTTGGGGGAGCCACAGATACGCAGTATTTT. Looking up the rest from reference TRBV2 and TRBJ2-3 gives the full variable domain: EPEVTQTPSHQVTQMGQEVILRCVPISNHLYFYWYRQILGQKVEFLVSFYNNEISEKSEIFDDQFSVERPDGSNFTLKIRSTKLEDSAMYFCASKEVGGATDTQYFGPGTRLTVL.

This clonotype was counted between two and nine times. The chain's CDR3 is CASSPFERHRGTDTQYF. CDR3 sequence (DNA): TGTGCCAGCTCACCATTTGAAAGACACCGGGGCACAGATACGCAGTATTTT. The V gene is TRBV18, the J gene TRBJ2-3; no definite D call. Germline V gene lookup returns CDR1 KGHSH and CDR2 LQKENI. The CDR3 spans 17 residues. Trimming pared 2 bases from V and 1 base from J, leaving 16 bases between.